There are a few counts of the clone carrying this T cell receptor (beta chain). This entry comes from a study of cytomegalovirus exposure and HLA in healthy donors. Both 60 Vbeta primers and 13 Jbeta primers went into the PCR. Repertoires were generated with immunoSEQ multiplex PCR, while TCRdb's copy carries only in-frame clones and drops some. This table holds roughly 280,000 clones, 72% found once. Healthy people donating bone marrow made up the donors. The TCR originated in a female donor in good health and CMV-seronegative. Sequencing used PBMCs.

The CDR3 nucleotides read TGTGCCAGCGGGACAGGGGGAAATGGCTACACCTTC. Encoded protein: CASGTGGNGYTF. The chain is built from TRBV11-3 and TRBJ1-2; 11 bases match TRBD1. Germline trimming cut 8 bases from V and 6 bases from J; bases unmatched to any gene: 2. The CDR3 has 12 amino acids. CDR1 and CDR2 from the germline V gene are SGHNT and YENEEA.